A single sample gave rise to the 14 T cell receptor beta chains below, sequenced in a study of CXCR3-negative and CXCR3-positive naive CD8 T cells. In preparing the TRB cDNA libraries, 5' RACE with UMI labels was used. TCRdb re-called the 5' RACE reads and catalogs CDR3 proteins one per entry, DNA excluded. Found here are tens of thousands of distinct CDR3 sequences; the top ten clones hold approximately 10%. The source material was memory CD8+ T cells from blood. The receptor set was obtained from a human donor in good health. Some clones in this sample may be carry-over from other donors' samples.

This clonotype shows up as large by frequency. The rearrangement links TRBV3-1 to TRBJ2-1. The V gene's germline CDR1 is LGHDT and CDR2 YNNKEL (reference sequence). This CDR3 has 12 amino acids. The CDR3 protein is CASSQDFNEQFF.

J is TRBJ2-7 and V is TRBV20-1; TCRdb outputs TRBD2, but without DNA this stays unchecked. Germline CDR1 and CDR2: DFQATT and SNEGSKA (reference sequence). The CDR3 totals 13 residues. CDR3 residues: CSARGTFNYEQYF.

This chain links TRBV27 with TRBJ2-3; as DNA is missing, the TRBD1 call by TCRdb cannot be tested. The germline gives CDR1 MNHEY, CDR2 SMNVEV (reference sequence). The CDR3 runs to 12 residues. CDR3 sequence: CASTGGADTQYF.

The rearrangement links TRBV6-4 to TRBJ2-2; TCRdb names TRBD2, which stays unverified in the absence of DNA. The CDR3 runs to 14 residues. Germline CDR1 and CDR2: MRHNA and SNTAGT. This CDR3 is CATSTSEDTGELFF.

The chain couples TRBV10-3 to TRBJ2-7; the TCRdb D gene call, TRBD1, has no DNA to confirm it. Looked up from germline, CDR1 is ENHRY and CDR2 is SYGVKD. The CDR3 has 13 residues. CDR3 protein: CAIRETGYYEQYF.

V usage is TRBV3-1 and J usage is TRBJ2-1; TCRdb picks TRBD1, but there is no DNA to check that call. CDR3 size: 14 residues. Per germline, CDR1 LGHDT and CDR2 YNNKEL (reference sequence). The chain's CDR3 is CASSQVPGSNEQFF.

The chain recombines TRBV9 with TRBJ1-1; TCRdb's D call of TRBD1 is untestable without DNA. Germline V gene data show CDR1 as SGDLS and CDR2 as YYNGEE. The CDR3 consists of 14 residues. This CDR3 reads CASSGGTGGTEAFF.

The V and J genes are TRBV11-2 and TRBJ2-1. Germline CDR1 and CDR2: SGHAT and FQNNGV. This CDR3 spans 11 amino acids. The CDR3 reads CASSLNNEQFF.

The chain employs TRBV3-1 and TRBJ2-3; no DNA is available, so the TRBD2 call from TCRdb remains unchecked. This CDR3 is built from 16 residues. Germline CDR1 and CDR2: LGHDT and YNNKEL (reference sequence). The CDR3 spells CASSPPFGRGLDTQYF.

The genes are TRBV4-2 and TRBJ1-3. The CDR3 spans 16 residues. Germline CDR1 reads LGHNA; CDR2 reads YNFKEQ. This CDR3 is CASSQYEGLLGNTIYF.

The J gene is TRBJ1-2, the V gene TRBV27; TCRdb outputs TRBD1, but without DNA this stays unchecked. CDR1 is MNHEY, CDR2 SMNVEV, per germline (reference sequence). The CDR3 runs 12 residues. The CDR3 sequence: CASSFQGNGYTF.

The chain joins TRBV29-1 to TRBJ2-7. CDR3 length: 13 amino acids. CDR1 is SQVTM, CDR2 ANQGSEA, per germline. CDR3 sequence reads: CSVEVPTTYEQYF.

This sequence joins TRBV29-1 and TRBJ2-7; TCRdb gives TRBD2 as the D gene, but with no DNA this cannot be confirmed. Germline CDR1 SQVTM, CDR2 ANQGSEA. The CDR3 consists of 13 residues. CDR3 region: CSVTDSVDYEQYF.

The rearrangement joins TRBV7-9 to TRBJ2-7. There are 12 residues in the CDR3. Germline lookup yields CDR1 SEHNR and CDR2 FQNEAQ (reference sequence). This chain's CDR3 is CASSLAVDEQYF.